This T cell receptor beta chain was captured in a study of PD-L1 blockade in urothelial cancer. In the study overall: Per blood sample, T cells had a median of roughly 150,000. Findings of the study overall: Better survival was forecast by a pretreatment blood TCR clonality below the median.

As to time point: pretreatment peripheral blood. Patients' urothelial carcinoma was locally advanced or metastatic. Samples were collected from each patient before treatment and during treatment. Each patient gave between 1 and 8 of them in total. Data came from immunoSEQ multiplex PCR; TCRdb stores just in-frame clones and leaves some out. This table holds approximately 88,000 clones, around 84% found once. Comments on this clone: The antigen is not known.

Trimming cost V 2 bases and J 9 bases; bases outside gene matches: 2. The CDR3 consists of 13 residues. The germline V gene has CDR1 SEHNR and CDR2 FQNEAQ (reference sequence). The source was PBMCs, collected around atezolizumab (anti-PD-L1) treatment. The receptor comes from a man aged 60 to 69 with urothelial cancer. The chain combines TRBV7-9 with TRBJ2-1; 9 bases line up with TRBD1. The CDR3 region is CASSLMTGGEQFF. CDR3 sequence (DNA): TGTGCCAGCAGCTTAATGACAGGGGGTGAGCAGTTCTTC.